This TCR beta chain was identified during a study of blood T cell repertoires in COVID-19. Across the study: Samples came from the United States, Italy and Spain, spanning acute and convalescent COVID-19.

This clone was detected only a few times. The CDR3 runs to 13 residues. The germline gives CDR1 SGHRS, CDR2 YFSETQ. The V and J ends lost 0 bases and 5 bases respectively, with 9 bases between them. The method was immunoSEQ multiplex PCR; TCRdb's version includes in-frame clones alone and lacks a portion of them. The sample holds around 280,000 clones, around 89% seen once. Sequencing was done on a sample of PBMCs or T cells enriched from blood (not recorded which). The rearrangement links TRBV5-1 to TRBJ2-7, with a tentative D call TRBD2 (6 bases). The sequence was collected from a woman aged 18-29 years with acute COVID-19. CDR3 coding DNA: TGCGCCAGCAGCTTGGTAGGGGAGGACGAGCAGTACTTC. It translates to CASSLVGEDEQYF.